These 23 T cell receptor beta chains were all obtained from the same sample, sequenced in a study of long-term antiretroviral therapy in people with HIV. Version v3.0 of the immunoSEQ assay ran at survey level. Repertoires were generated with immunoSEQ multiplex PCR, while TCRdb's copy carries only in-frame clones and drops some. The sample yields 30,000 to 35,000 clones, roughly 79% seen once. The sequencing used unsorted PBMCs, collected 3 years after starting antiretroviral therapy. The receptors originated from a man in his fifties or sixties with HIV.

The J gene is TRBJ2-1, the V gene TRBV7-2, with D hard to call. CDR3 size: 13 residues. V lost 5 bases and J 5 bases, leaving 10 bases between the germline ends. Germline CDR1 and CDR2: SGHTA and FQGNSA. CDR3 in amino acids: CASSPYLNNEQFF. The CDR3 nucleotides are TGTGCCAGCAGCCCTTACTTGAACAATGAGCAGTTCTTC.

This chain joins TRBV21-1 and TRBJ2-7. TRBV21-1 is tagged as a pseudogene. The CDR3 is 13 amino acids. The CDR3: CASSGQEPYEQYF. The CDR3 nucleotides read TGTGCCAGCAGCGGGCAGGAGCCCTACGAGCAGTACTTC.

This clone has more than one count but fewer than ten. The chain uses TRBV7-2 and TRBJ2-1, with TRBD1 matching over 10 bases. Germline CDR1 SGHTA, CDR2 FQGNSA. With V trimmed by 5 bases and J by 6 bases, 10 bases remained unmatched. This CDR3 comprises 16 residues. CDR3 bases: TGTGCCAGCAGCGCGTCCCAATGGACAGGGGGCAATGAGCAGTTCTTC. This codes for CASSASQWTGGNEQFF.

The rearrangement joins TRBV6-6 to TRBJ2-7, with D possibly TRBD1 on 6 matching bases. Germline values: CDR1 MNHNY, CDR2 SVGAGI (reference sequence). The CDR3 has 14 amino acids. Trimming took 5 bases from V and 6 from J, leaving 17 bases between them. The CDR3 DNA is TGTGCCAGCAGTCAAGCCGCAGGGGTAGGCGAGCAGTACTTC. This gives the protein CASSQAAGVGEQYF.

V usage is TRBV18 and J usage is TRBJ2-3, with D perhaps matching TRBD2 (6 bases). Germline CDR1 and CDR2: KGHSH and LQKENI. Trimming removed 0 bases from V and 1 base from J, with 11 bases in between. The CDR3 has 16 amino acids. CDR3: CASSPPNGRGTDTQYF. The CDR3 region has the DNA TGTGCCAGCTCACCACCGAACGGGAGAGGCACAGATACGCAGTATTTT.

The V call is TRBV9, the J call TRBJ2-6; D gene ambiguous. Germline V lookup: CDR1 SGDLS, CDR2 YYNGEE. V lost 5 bases, J lost 0 bases, and 3 bases lay in between. The CDR3 contains 13 residues. CDR3 in DNA: TGTGCCAGCAGAAGCTCTGGGGCCAACGTCCTGACTTTC. Translation gives CASRSSGANVLTF. The complete variable domain, with remaining parts taken from reference TRBV9 and TRBJ2-6, reads DSGVTQTPKHLITATGQRVTLRCSPRSGDLSVYWYQQSLDQGLQFLIQYYNGEERAKGNILERFSAQQFPDLHSELNLSSLELGDSALYFCASRSSGANVLTFGAGSRLTVL.

This clone was seen a few times. The gene calls are TRBV2 and TRBJ2-7, with D hard to call. Looked up from germline, CDR1 is SNHLY and CDR2 is FYNNEI. The CDR3 has 12 residues. V was shortened by 7 bases and J by 3 bases, with 10 bases between the two germline ends. CDR3 region: CASKRLHYEQYF. CDR3 sequence (DNA): TGTGCCAGCAAAAGACTGCACTACGAGCAGTACTTC.

The V and J genes are TRBV5-6 and TRBJ2-5, with TRBD1 identical over 9 bases. The germline V gene encodes CDR1 SGHDT and CDR2 YYEEEE. This CDR3 is built from 18 residues. Trimming removed 2 bases from V and 5 bases from J; junction bases left unmatched: 16. The CDR3 loop reads CASSLGRVGTGTLETQYF. For the CDR3, the DNA is TGTGCCAGCAGCTTAGGTCGTGTCGGGACAGGGACTTTGGAGACCCAGTACTTC.

The rearrangement joins TRBV6-6 to TRBJ2-7, with 9 nucleotides matching TRBD1. The CDR3 runs 15 residues. Germline V gene data show CDR1 as MNHNY and CDR2 as SVGAGI (reference sequence). V gave up 2 bases and J gave up 6 bases; unmatched junction bases: 8. CDR3 in amino acids: CASSYGGQGTREQYF. CDR3 sequence (DNA): TGTGCCAGCAGTTACGGGGGACAGGGAACACGCGAGCAGTACTTC.

The chain has TRBV9 and TRBJ2-7; D gene unclear. Per the germline V gene, CDR1 is SGDLS and CDR2 is YYNGEE. Trimming removed 4 bases at V and 7 bases at J, with 15 bases between. CDR3 length: 13 amino acids. This chain's CDR3 is CASSLEAFDEQYF. CDR3 bases: TGTGCCAGCAGCCTAGAAGCCTTTGATGAGCAGTACTTC.

CDR3 DNA sequence: TGTGCCAGCAGTTCTTTAAACTATGGCTACACCTTC. It translates to CASSSLNYGYTF. The chain combines TRBV28 with TRBJ1-2; no clear D gene. There are 12 residues in the CDR3. V was cut by 4 bases and J by 2 bases, with 5 bases left in between. Germline V lookup: CDR1 MDHEN, CDR2 SYDVKM.

This clone showed up just a few times. The chain carries TRBV29-1 and TRBJ2-7; D gene uncertain. Germline CDR1 reads SQVTM; CDR2 reads ANQGSEA. CDR3 size: 9 residues. V lost 4 bases and J lost 6, with 4 bases in between. CDR3 sequence: CSVVSEQYF. The CDR3 nucleotides are TGCAGCGTTGTTAGCGAGCAGTACTTC.

As concerns this clone: A junction boundary mismatches the germline segment, possibly from a read error. This chain connects TRBV28 to TRBJ1-2; D may be TRBD1 (5 bases). The germline CDR1 and CDR2 sequences are MDHEN and SYDVKM. The CDR3 covers 12 residues. The CDR3 DNA reads as TGTGCCAGCAGTGGATCAGGGTTAATTTGGGGCTTC. Protein sequence: CASSGSGLIWGF.

The genes are TRBV18 and TRBJ2-3; TRBD2 aligns across 8 bases. After removal of 0 bases from V and 5 bases from J, the junction contained 4 bases not matched to a gene. CDR3 length: 15 amino acids. Germline CDR1 is KGHSH and CDR2 is LQKENI. The DNA for the CDR3 is TGTGCCAGCTCACCACCTCGGGGGGGCCGAGATACGCAGTATTTT. This encodes CASSPPRGGRDTQYF.

The chain joins TRBV28 to TRBJ2-7; no definite D call. The CDR3 covers 14 residues. The germline V and J ends were trimmed by 2 bases and 2 bases, with 10 bases remaining between them. Germline V gene sequence: CDR1 MDHEN, CDR2 SYDVKM. CDR3 nucleotide sequence: TGTGCCAGCAGTTTAGGCGGTCCCCCCTACGAGCAGTACTTC. Protein: CASSLGGPPYEQYF.

This chain joins TRBV7-9 and TRBJ1-4; 9 bases agree with TRBD1. CDR3 length equals 16 residues. The J segment lost 8 bases and the V segment lost 5 bases, leaving 12 bases of the junction unmatched. CDR1 and CDR2 (germline): SEHNR, FQNEAQ (reference sequence). For the CDR3, the DNA is TGTGCCAGCAGCCCCCGGGACAGGGCGGGAAGGGAAAAACTGTTTTTT. Amino acids: CASSPRDRAGREKLFF.

This rearrangement joins TRBV7-9 to TRBJ2-7, with 7 bases identical to TRBD2. The V gene end was trimmed by 5 bases and the J gene end by 6 bases; junction bases not matched to a gene: 10. The CDR3 is made up of 14 amino acids. Germline V lookup: CDR1 SEHNR, CDR2 FQNEAQ (reference sequence). The CDR3 spells CASSPPGGRVEQYF. CDR3 DNA: TGTGCCAGCAGCCCGCCGGGCGGGAGAGTCGAGCAGTACTTC.

The rearrangement joins TRBV23-1 to TRBJ2-7; 7 positions agree with TRBD2. TRBV23-1 is known as an ORF, though its function is uncertain. The CDR3 covers 17 residues. With 0 bases clipped from V and 3 bases from J, the junction kept 11 bases outside the gene matches. CDR3 sequence reads: CASSQSGWTRAGYEQYF. In DNA, the CDR3 is TGCGCCAGCAGTCAATCCGGATGGACTAGGGCAGGCTACGAGCAGTACTTC.

The chain recombines TRBV12-2 with TRBJ2-7. TRBV12-2 is marked as a pseudogene. The CDR3 runs to 16 residues. CDR3 sequence reads: CASRLVDRRERDEQYF. Here the CDR3 DNA reads TGTGCAAGTCGCTTAGTGGACAGACGTGAGCGGGACGAGCAGTACTTC.

The chain couples TRBV5-5 to TRBJ1-4; D gene ambiguous. V was pared by 3 bases and J by 5 bases, with 14 bases between. The CDR3 is 15 amino acids. CDR1 is SGHKS, CDR2 YYEKEE, per germline (reference sequence). CDR3 nucleotides: TGTGCCAGCAGCTCTCTCGGCCCCGACAATGAAAAACTGTTTTTT. Its translation is CASSSLGPDNEKLFF.

DNA of the CDR3: TGTGCCAGCAGGGTCCAGGGGACCGGGGAGCTGTTTTTT. It specifies CASRVQGTGELFF. The genes are TRBV6-6 and TRBJ2-2; tentative D call: TRBD1 (6 bases). Per the germline V gene, CDR1 is MNHNY and CDR2 is SVGAGI (reference sequence). V was clipped by 6 bases and J by 5 bases, with 10 bases between them. The CDR3 is 13 amino acids.

The chain joins TRBV4-3 to TRBJ1-1; no clear D gene. V lost 0 bases to trimming and J lost 0 bases, with 11 bases between them. Germline lookup yields CDR1 LGHNA and CDR2 YSLEER. The CDR3 contains 16 residues. Written as DNA, the CDR3 is TGCGCCAGCAGCCAAGATAAGAGACGGATGAACACTGAAGCTTTCTTT. It yields the protein CASSQDKRRMNTEAFF.

This clone has more than one count but fewer than ten. This chain connects TRBV4-3 to TRBJ2-3, with TRBD1 matching 9 bases. Trimming removed 3 bases from V and 8 bases from J; junction bases left unmatched: 3. The germline gives CDR1 LGHNA, CDR2 YSLEER. This CDR3 region has 13 residues. The CDR3 coding sequence is TGCGCCAGCAGCCAGAGGACAGGGGTTACGCAGTATTTT. It encodes CASSQRTGVTQYF.